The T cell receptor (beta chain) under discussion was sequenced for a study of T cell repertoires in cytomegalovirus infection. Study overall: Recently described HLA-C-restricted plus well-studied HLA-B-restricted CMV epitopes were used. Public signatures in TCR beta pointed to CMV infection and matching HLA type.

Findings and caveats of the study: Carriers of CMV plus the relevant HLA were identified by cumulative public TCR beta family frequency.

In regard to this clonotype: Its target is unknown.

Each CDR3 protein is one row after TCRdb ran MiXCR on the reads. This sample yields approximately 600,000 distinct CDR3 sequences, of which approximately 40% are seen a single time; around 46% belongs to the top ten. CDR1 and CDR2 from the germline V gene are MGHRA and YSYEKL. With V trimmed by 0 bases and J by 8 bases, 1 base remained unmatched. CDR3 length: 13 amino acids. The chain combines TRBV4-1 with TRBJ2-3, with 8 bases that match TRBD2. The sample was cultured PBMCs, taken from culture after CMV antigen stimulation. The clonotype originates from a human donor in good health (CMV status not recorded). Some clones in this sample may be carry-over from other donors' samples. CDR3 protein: CASSQEREGTQYF. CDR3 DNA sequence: TGCGCCAGCAGCCAAGAACGGGAGGGTACGCAGTATTTT.